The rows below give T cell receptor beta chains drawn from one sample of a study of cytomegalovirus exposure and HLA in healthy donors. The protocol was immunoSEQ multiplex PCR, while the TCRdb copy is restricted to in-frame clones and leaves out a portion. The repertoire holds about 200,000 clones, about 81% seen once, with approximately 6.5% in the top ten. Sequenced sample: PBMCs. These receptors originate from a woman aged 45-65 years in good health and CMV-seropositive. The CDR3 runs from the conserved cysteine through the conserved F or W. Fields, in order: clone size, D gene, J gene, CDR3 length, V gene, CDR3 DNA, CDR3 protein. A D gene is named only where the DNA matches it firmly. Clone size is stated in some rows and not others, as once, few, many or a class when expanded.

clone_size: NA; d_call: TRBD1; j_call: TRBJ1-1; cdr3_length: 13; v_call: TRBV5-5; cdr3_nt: TGTGCCAGCATGTGGGACAGGGGCACTGAAGCTTTCTTT; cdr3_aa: CASMWDRGTEAFF
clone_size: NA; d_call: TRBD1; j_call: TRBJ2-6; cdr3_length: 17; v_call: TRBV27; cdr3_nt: TGTGCCAGCAGTTCTGACAGGGTCCCCTCTGGGGCCAACGTCCTGACTTTC; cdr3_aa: CASSSDRVPSGANVLTF
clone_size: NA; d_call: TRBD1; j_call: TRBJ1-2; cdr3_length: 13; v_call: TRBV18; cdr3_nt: TGTGCCAGCTCACTGCAGGGGGCGAGAGGCTACACCTTC; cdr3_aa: CASSLQGARGYTF
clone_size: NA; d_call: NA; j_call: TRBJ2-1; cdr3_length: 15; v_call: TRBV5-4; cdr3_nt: TGTGCCAGCAGCTTGGAAGGAAACAGACACAATGAGCAGTTCTTC; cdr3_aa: CASSLEGNRHNEQFF
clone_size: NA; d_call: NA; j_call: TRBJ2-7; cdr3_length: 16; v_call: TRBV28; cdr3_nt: TGTGCCAGCAGTTCTCCATTGAGGGGGTTCAGCTGCGAGCAGTACTTC; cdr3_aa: CASSSPLRGFSCEQYF
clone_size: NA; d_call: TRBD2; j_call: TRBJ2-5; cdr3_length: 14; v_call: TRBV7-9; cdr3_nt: TGTGCCAGCAGCTTAGCAGGGACTAAGGAGACCCAGTACTTC; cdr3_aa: CASSLAGTKETQYF
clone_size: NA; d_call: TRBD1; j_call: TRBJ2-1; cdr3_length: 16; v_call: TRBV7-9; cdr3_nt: TGTGCCAGCAGCTTTGGTACAGGGGGCGTTTACAATGAGCAGTTCTTC; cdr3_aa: CASSFGTGGVYNEQFF
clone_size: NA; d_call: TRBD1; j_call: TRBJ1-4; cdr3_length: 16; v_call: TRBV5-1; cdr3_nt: TGCGCCAGCAGCTTGGGAGAACAGGGGGCGCGAGAAAAACTGTTTTTT; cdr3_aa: CASSLGEQGAREKLFF
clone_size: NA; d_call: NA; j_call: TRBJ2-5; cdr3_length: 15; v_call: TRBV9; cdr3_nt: TGTGCCAGCAGCCCGACTAGTATGTCGCAAGAGACCCAGTACTTC; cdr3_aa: CASSPTSMSQETQYF
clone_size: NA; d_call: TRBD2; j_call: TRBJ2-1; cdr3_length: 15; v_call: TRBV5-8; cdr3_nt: TGTGCCAGCAGCTTGGCCGGGAGGAGCTTCAATGAGCAGTTCTTC; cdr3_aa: CASSLAGRSFNEQFF
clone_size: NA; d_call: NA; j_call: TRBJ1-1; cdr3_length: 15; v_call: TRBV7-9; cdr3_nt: TGTGCCAGCAGCGTTAGCGGACTTGTTCACACTGAAGCTTTCTTT; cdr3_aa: CASSVSGLVHTEAFF
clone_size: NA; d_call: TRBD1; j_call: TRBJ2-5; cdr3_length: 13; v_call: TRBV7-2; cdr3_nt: TGTGCCAGCAGCTTTGGACAGGGAGAGACCCAGTACTTC; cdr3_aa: CASSFGQGETQYF
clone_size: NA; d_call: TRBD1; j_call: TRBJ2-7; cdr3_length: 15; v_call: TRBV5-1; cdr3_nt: TGCGCCAGCAGTGAGGGGACAGGGAACTCCTACGAGCAGTACTTC; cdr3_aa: CASSEGTGNSYEQYF
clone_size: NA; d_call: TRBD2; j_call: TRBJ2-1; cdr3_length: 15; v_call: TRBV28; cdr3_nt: TGTGCCAGCAGCCAAGCGGGGGGGCCGGTCCTTGAGCAGTTCTTC; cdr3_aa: CASSQAGGPVLEQFF
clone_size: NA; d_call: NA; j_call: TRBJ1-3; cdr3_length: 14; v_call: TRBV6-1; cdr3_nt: TGTGCCAGCAGTCCCCCTCCCTCTGGAAACACCATATATTTT; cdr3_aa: CASSPPPSGNTIYF
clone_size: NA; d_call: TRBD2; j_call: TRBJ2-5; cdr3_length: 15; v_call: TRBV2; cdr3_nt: TGTGCCAGCAGTACCAGCGGGAGGGGAGAAGAGACCCAGTACTTC; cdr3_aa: CASSTSGRGEETQYF
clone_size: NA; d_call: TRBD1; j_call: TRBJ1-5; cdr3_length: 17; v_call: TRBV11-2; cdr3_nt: TGTGCCAGCAGCCCCACGACAGGGGGGGTACCCAATCAGCCCCAGCATTTT; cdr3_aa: CASSPTTGGVPNQPQHF
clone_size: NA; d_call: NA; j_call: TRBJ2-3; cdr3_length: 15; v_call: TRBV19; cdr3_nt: TGTGCCAGTAGTATATGGGCCGGCGGGACAGATACGCAGTATTTT; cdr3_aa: CASSIWAGGTDTQYF
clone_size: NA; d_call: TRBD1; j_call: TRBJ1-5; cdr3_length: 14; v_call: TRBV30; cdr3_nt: TGTGCCTGGAGTCAGGACAGGGCCCTAGGGCCCCAGCATTTT; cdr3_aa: CAWSQDRALGPQHF
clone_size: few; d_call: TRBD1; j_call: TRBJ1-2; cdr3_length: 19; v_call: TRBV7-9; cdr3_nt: TGTGCCAGCAGCTACCCGACAGGGGGGCCGCCCAGCACCATTGATGGCTACACCTTC; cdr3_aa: CASSYPTGGPPSTIDGYTF
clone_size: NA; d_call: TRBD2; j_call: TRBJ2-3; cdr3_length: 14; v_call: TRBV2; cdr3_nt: TGTGCCAGCAAAAAGACTAGCACGGCAGATACGCAGTATTTT; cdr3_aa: CASKKTSTADTQYF
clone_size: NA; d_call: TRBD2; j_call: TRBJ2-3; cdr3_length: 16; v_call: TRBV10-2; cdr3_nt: TGCGCCAGCAGTGAGTCGGGGCGGGGGGGCCCCGATACGCAGTATTTT; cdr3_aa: CASSESGRGGPDTQYF
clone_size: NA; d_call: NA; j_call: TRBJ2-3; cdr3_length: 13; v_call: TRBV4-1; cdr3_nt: TGCGCCAGCAGCCAAGATCGGGAGGATACGCAGTATTTT; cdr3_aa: CASSQDREDTQYF
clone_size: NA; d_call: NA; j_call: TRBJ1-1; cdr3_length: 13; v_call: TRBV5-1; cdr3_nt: TGCGCCAGCAGCTTTCAGGGGAGCACTGAAGCTTTCTTT; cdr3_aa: CASSFQGSTEAFF